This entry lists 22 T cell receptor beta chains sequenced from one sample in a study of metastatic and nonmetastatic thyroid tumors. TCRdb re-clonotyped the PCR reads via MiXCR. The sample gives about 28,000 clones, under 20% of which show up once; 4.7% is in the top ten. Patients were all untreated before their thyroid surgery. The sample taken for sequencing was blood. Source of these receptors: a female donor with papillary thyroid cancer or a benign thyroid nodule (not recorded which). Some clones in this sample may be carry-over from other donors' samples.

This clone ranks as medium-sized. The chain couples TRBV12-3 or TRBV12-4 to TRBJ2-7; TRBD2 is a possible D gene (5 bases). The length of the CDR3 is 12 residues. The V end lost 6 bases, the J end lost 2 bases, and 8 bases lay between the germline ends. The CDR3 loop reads CASRAEPYEQYF. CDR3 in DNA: TGTGCCAGCAGAGCGGAACCCTACGAGCAGTACTTC.

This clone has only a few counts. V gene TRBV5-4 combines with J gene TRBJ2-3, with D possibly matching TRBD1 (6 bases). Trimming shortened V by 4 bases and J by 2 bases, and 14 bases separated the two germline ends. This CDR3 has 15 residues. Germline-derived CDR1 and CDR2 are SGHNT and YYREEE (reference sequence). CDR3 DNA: TGTGCCAGCAGCACGGACAGCCCACTCACAGATACGCAGTATTTT. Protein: CASSTDSPLTDTQYF. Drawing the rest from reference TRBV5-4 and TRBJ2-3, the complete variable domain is ETGVTQSPTHLIKTRGQQVTLRCSSQSGHNTVSWYQQALGQGPQFIFQYYREEENGRGNFPPRFSGLQFPNYSSELNVNALELDDSALYLCASSTDSPLTDTQYFGPGTRLTVL.

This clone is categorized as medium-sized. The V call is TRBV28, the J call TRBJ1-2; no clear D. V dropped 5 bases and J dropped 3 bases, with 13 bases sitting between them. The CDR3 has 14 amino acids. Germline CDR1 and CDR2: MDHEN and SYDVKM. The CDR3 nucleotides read TGTGCCAGCAGTCCCCGGAGCCTCTACTATGGCTACACCTTC. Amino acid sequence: CASSPRSLYYGYTF.

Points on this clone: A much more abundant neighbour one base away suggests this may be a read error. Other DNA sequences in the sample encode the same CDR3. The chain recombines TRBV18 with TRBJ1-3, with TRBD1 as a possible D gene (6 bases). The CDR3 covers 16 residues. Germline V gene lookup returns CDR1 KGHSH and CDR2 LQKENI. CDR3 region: CASSSTRGLGGNTIYF. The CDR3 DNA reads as TGTGCCAGCTCATCTACCAGGGGATTGGGAGGAAACACGATATATTTT.

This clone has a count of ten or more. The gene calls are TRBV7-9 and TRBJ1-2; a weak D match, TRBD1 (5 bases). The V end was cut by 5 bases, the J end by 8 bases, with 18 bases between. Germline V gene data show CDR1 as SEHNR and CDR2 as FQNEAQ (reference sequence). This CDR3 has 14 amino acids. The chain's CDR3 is CASSRGDGAGGYTF. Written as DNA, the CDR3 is TGTGCCAGCAGCCGAGGGGACGGCGCAGGGGGCTACACCTTC.

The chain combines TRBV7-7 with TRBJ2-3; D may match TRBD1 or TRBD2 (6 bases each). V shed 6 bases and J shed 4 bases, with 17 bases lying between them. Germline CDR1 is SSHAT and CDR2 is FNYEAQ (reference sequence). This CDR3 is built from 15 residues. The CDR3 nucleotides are TGTGCCAGCAGACAGGAGGGGGGAAGCGCAGATACGCAGTATTTT. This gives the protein CASRQEGGSADTQYF.

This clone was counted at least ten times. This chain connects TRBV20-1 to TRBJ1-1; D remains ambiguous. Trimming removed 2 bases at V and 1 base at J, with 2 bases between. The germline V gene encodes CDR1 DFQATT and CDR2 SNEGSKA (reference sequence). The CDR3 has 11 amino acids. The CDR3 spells CSARQNTEAFF. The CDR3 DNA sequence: TGCAGTGCTAGACAGAACACTGAAGCTTTCTTT.

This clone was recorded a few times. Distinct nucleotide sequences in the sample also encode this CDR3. CDR3 sequence: CASSSAGGLVAFF. For the CDR3, the DNA is TGTGCCAGCAGTTCAGCTGGCGGTCTGGTAGCTTTCTTT. The rearrangement joins TRBV28 to TRBJ1-1; unclear D gene. The germline CDR1 and CDR2 sequences are MDHEN and SYDVKM. Trimming cost V 4 bases and J 10 bases, with 16 bases left between them. The CDR3 runs 13 residues.

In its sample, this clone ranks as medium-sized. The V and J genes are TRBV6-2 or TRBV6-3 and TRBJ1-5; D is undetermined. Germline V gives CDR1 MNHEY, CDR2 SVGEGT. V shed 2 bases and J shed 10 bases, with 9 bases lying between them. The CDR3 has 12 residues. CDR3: CASSYAAGPQHF. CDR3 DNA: TGTGCCAGCAGTTACGCGGCGGGACCCCAGCATTTT.

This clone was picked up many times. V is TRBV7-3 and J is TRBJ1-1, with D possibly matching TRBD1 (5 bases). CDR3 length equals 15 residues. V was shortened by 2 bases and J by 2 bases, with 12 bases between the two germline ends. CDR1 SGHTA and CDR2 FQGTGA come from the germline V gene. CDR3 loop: CASSLFRGTNTEAFF. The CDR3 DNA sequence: TGTGCCAGCAGCTTATTTCGGGGGACTAACACTGAAGCTTTCTTT.

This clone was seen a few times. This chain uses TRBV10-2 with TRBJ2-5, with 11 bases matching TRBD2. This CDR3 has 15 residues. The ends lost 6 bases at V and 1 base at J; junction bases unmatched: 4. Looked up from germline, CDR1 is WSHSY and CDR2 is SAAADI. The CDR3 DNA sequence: TGCGCCAGCAGGCCGGGACTAGCGGTCCAAGAGACCCAGTACTTC. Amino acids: CASRPGLAVQETQYF.

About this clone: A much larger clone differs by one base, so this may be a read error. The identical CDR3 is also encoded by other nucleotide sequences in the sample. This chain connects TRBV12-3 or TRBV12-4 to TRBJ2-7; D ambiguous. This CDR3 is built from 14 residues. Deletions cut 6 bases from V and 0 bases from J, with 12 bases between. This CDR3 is CASRRPGHSYEQYF. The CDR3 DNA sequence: TGTGCCAGCAGGAGGCCGGGTCACTCCTACGAGCAGTACTTC.

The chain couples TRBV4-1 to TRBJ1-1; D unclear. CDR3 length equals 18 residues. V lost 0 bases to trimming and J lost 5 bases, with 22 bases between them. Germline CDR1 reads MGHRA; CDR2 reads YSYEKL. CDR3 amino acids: CASSQDRFCSLLGTEAFF. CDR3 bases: TGCGCCAGCAGCCAAGATCGGTTTTGCAGCCTCCTGGGTACTGAAGCTTTCTTT.

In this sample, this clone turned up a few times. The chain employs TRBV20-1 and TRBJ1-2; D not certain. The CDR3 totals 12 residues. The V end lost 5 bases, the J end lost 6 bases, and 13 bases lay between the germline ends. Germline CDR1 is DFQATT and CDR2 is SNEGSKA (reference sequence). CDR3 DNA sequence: TGCAGTGCTGGGAGTTACACGGATGGCTACACCTTC. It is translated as CSAGSYTDGYTF.

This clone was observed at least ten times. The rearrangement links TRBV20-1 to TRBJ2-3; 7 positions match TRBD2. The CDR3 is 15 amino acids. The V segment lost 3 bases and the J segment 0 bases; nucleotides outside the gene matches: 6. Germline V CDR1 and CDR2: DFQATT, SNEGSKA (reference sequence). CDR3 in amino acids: CSARPGGISTDTQYF. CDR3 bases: TGCAGTGCTAGGCCCGGGGGGATCAGCACAGATACGCAGTATTTT.

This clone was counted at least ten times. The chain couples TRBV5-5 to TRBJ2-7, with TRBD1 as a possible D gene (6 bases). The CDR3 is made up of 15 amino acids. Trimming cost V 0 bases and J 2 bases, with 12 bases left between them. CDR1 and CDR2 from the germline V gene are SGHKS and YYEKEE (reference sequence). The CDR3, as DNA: TGTGCCAGCAGCTTGGAAGGGGACACAGCCTACGAGCAGTACTTC. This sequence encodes CASSLEGDTAYEQYF.

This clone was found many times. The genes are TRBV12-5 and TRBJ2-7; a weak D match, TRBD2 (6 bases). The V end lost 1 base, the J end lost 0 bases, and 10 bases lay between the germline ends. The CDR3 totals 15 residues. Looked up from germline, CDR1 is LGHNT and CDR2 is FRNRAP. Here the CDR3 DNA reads TGTGCTAGTGGTTTGGAGCGGGCGAACTCCTACGAGCAGTACTTC. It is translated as CASGLERANSYEQYF.

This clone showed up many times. Written as DNA, the CDR3 is TGTGCCACCAGCAGAGATCAGACAGGGGGTAGAGGCTACACCTTC. Translation gives CATSRDQTGGRGYTF. The V gene is TRBV15, the J gene TRBJ1-2; 9 nucleotides agree with TRBD1. V was pared by 0 bases and J by 8 bases, with 7 bases of the junction left unmatched. The CDR3 sequence is 15 residues long. The germline gives CDR1 LNHNV, CDR2 YYDKDF (reference sequence).

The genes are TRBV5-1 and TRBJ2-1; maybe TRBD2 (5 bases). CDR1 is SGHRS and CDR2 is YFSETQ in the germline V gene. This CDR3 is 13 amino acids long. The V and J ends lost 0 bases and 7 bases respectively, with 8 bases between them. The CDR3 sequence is CASSLGTSNEQFF. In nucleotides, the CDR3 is TGCGCCAGCAGCTTGGGGACTTCAAATGAGCAGTTCTTC.

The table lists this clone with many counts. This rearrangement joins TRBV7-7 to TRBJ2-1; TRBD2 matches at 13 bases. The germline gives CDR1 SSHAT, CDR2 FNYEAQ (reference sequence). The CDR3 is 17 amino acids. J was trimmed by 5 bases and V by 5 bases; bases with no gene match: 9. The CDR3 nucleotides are TGTGCCAGCAGCCCCCGTGGACTAGCGGGGGTCAACAATGAGCAGTTCTTC. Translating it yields CASSPRGLAGVNNEQFF.

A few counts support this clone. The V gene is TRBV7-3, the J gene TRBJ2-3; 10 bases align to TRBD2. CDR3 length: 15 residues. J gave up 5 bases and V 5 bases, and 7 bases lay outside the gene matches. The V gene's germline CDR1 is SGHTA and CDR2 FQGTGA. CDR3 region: CASSRSGGDGDTQYF. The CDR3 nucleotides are TGTGCCAGCAGCAGAAGCGGGGGGGATGGAGATACGCAGTATTTT.

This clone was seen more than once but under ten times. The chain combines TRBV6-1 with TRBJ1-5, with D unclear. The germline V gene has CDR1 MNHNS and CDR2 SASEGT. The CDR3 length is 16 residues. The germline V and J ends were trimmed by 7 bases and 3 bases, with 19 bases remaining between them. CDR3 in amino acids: CASTVEGTTLNQPQHF. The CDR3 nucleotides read TGTGCCAGCACGGTGGAGGGAACCACTCTCAATCAGCCCCAGCATTTT.